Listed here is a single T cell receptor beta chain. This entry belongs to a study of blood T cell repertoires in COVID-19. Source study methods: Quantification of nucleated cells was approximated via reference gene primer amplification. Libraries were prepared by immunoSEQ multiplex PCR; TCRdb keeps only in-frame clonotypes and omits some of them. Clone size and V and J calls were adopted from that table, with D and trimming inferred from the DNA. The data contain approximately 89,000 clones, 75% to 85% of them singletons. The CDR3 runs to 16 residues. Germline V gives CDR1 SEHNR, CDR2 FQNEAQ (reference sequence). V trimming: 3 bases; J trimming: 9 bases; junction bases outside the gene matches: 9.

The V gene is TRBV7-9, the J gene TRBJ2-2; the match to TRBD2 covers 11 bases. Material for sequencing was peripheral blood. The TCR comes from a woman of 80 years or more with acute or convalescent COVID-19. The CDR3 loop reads CASSFQTSGSRRELFF. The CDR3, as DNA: TGTGCCAGCAGCTTCCAAACTAGCGGGAGTAGGCGGGAGCTGTTTTTT.